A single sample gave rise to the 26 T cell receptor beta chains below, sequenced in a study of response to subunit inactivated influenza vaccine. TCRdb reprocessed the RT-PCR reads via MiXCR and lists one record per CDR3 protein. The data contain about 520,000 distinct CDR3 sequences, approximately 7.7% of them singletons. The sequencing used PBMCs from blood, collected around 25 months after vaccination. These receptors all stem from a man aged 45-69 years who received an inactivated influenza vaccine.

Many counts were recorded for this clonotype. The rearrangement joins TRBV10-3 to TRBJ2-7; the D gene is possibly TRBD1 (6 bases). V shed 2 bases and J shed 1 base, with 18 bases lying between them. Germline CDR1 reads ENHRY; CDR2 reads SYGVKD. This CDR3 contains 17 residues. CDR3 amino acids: CAISEPTRDTSSYEQYF. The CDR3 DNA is TGTGCCATCAGTGAGCCAACCCGGGACACTTCATCCTACGAGCAGTACTTC.

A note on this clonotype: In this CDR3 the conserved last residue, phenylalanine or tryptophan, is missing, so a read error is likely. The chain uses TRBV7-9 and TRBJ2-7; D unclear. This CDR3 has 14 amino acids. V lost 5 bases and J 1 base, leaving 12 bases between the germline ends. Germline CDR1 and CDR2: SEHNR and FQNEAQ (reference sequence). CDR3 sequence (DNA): TGTGCCAGCAGCCCCCGTACCCCTTCCTACGAGCAGTACTAC. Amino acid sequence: CASSPRTPSYEQYY.

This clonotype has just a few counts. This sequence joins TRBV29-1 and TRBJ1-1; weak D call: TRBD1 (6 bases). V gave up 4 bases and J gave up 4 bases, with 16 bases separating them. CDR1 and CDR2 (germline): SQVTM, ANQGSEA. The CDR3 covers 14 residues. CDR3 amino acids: CSVAAWGAGTEAFF. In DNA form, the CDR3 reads TGCAGCGTTGCAGCGTGGGGGGCGGGCACTGAAGCTTTCTTT. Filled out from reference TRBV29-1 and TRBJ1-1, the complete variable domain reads SAVISQKPSRDICQRGTSLTIQCQVDSQVTMMFWYRQQPGQSLTLIATANQGSEATYESGFVIDKFPISRPNLTFSTLTVSNMSPEDSSIYLCSVAAWGAGTEAFFGQGTRLTVV.

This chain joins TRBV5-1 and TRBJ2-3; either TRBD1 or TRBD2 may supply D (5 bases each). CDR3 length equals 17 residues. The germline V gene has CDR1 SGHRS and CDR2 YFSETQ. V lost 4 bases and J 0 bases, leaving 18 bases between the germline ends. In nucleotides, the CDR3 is TGCGCCAGCAGCCGAGGGGTCGGATCTCCTAGCACAGATACGCAGTATTTT. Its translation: CASSRGVGSPSTDTQYF.

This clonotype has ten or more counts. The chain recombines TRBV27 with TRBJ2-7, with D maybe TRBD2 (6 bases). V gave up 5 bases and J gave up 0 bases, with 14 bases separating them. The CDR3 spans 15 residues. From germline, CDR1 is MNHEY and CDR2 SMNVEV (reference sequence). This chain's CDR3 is CASSPDSGPSYEQYF. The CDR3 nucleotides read TGTGCCAGCAGTCCAGATAGCGGACCCTCCTACGAGCAGTACTTC.

CDR3 loop: CASSRLGGTLHF. CDR3 coding DNA: TGTGCCAGCAGCCGCTTGGGGGGGACCCTCCACTTT. V and J are TRBV3-1 and TRBJ1-6, with D maybe TRBD1 (5 bases). Germline V gene data show CDR1 as LGHDT and CDR2 as YNNKEL (reference sequence). Trimming stripped 4 bases from V and 14 bases from J, with 12 bases between. The CDR3 consists of 12 residues. The variable domain in full, completed from reference TRBV3-1 and TRBJ1-6, reads DTAVSQTPKYLVTQMGNDKSIKCEQNLGHDTMYWYKQDSKKFLKIMFSYNNKELIINETVPNRFSPKSPDKAHLNLHINSLELGDSAVYFCASSRLGGTLHFGNGTRLTVT.

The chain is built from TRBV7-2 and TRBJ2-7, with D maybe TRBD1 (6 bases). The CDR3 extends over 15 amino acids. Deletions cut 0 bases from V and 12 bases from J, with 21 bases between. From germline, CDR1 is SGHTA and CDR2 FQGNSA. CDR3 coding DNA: TGTGCCAGCAGCTTAGCGGTAGAGGGGGTCCCCCGGCGGTACTTC. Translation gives CASSLAVEGVPRRYF. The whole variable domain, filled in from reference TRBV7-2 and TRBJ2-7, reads GAGVSQSPSNKVTEKGKDVELRCDPISGHTALYWYRQSLGQGLEFLIYFQGNSAPDKSGLPSDRFSAERTGGSVSTLTIQRTQQEDSAVYLCASSLAVEGVPRRYFGPGTRLTVT.

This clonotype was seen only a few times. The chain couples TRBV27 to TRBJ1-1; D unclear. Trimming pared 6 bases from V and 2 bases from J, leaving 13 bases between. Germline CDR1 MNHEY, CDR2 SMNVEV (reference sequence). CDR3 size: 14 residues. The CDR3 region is CASSRFGRNTEAFF. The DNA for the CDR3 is TGTGCCAGCAGCCGCTTTGGGAGAAACACTGAAGCTTTCTTT.

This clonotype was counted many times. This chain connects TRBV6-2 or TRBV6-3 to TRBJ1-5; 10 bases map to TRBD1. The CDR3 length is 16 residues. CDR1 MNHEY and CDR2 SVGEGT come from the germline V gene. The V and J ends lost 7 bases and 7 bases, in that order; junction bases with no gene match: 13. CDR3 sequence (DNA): TGTGCCAGCAATCAACTGGACAGGGGGTATGGGCAGCCCCAGCATTTT. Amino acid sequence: CASNQLDRGYGQPQHF.

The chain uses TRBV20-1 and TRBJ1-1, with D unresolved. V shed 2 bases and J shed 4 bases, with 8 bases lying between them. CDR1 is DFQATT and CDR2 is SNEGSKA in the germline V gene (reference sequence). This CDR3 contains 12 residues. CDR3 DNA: TGCAGTGCTAGACTGCCGGCCACTGAAGCTTTCTTT. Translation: CSARLPATEAFF.

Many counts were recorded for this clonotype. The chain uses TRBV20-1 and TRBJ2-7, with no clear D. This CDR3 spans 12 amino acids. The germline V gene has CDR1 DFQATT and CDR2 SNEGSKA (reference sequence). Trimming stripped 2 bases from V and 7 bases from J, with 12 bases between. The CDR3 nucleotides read TGCAGTGCTAGAACCCTAACCGGGGAGCAGTACTTC. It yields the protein CSARTLTGEQYF.

For the CDR3, the DNA is TGTGCCAGCAGCTCCATCCGGGACAGGAGCTCTGGAAACACCATATATTTT. It codes for CASSSIRDRSSGNTIYF. This chain joins TRBV7-8 and TRBJ1-3, with 8 bases fitting TRBD1. This CDR3 contains 17 residues. From germline, CDR1 is SGHVS and CDR2 FQNEAQ. V dropped 4 bases and J dropped 0; count of bases not matched to a gene: 8.

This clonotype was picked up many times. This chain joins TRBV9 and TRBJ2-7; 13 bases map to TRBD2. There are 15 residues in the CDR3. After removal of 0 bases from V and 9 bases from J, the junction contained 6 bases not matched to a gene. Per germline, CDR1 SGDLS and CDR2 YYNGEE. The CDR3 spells CASSVDGTSGNWQYF. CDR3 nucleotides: TGTGCCAGCAGCGTAGATGGGACTAGCGGGAATTGGCAGTACTTC. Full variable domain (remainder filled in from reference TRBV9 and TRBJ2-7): DSGVTQTPKHLITATGQRVTLRCSPRSGDLSVYWYQQSLDQGLQFLIQYYNGEERAKGNILERFSAQQFPDLHSELNLSSLELGDSALYFCASSVDGTSGNWQYFGPGTRLTVT.

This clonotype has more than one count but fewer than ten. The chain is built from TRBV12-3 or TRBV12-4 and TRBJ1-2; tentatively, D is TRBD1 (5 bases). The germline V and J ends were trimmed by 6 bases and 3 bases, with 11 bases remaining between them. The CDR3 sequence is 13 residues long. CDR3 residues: CASRRTSDYGYTF. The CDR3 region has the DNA TGTGCCAGCAGACGGACATCTGACTATGGCTACACCTTC.

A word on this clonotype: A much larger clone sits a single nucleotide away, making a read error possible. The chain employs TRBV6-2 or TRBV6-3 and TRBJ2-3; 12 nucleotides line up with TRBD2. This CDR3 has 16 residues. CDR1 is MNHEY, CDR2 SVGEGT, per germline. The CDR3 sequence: CASSSRLAGDADMQYF. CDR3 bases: TGTGCCAGCAGCTCCAGACTAGCGGGGGATGCAGATATGCAGTATTTT.

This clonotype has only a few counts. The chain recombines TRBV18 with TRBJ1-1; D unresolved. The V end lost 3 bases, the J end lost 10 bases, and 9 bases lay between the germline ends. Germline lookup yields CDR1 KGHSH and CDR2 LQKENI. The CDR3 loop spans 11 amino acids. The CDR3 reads CASSPMIRAFF. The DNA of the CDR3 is TGTGCCAGCTCACCGATGATTAGAGCTTTCTTT. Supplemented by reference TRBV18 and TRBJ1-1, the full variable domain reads NAGVMQNPRHLVRRRGQEARLRCSPMKGHSHVYWYRQLPEEGLKFMVYLQKENIIDESGMPKERFSAEFPKEGPSILRIQQVVRGDSAAYFCASSPMIRAFFGQGTRLTVV.

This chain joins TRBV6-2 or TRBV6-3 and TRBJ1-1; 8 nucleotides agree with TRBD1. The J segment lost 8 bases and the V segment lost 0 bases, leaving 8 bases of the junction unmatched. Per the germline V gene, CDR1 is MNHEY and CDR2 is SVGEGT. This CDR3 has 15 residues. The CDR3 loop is CASSYSTDRDGEAFF. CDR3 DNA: TGTGCCAGCAGTTACTCGACGGACAGGGATGGAGAAGCTTTCTTT.

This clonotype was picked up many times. CDR3 amino acids: CASSLTLRAGWDNSPLHF. The CDR3 DNA reads TGTGCCAGCAGCTTAACGTTAAGGGCAGGCTGGGATAATTCACCCCTCCACTTT. The chain employs TRBV7-3 and TRBJ1-6; D is uncertain. Germline lookup yields CDR1 SGHTA and CDR2 FQGTGA. The CDR3 contains 18 residues. The V gene lost 0 bases and the J gene lost 5 bases, with 17 bases spanning the gap.

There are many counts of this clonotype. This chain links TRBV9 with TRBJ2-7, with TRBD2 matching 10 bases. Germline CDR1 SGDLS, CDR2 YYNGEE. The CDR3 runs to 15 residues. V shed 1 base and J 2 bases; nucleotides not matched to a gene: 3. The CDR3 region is CASSVSAGGAYEQYF. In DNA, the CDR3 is TGTGCCAGCAGCGTATCAGCGGGAGGGGCCTACGAGCAGTACTTC.

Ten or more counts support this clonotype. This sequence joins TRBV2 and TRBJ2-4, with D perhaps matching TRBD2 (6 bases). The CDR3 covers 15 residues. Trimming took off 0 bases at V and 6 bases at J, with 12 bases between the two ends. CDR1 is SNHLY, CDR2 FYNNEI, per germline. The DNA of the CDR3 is TGTGCCAGCAGTGAAGCGCAGGTCGGGGGAAACATTCAGTACTTC. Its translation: CASSEAQVGGNIQYF.

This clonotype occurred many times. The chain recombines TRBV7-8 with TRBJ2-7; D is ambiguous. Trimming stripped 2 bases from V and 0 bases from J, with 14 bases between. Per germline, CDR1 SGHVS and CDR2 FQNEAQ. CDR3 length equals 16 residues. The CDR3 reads CASSLLELRISYEQYF. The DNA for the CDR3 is TGTGCCAGCAGCTTACTCGAACTACGGATCTCCTACGAGCAGTACTTC.

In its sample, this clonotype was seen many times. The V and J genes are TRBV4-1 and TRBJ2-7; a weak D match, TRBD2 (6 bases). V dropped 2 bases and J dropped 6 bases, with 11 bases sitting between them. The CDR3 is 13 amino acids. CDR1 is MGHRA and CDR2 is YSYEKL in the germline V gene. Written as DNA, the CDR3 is TGCGCCAGCAGCCAAAGTAACGGGGGCGAGCAGTACTTC. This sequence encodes CASSQSNGGEQYF.

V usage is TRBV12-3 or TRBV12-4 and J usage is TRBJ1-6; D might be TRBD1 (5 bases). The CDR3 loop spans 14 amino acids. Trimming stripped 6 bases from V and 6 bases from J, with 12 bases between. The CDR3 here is CASRIQAFNSPLHF. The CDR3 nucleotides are TGTGCCAGCAGGATACAGGCTTTTAATTCACCCCTCCACTTT.

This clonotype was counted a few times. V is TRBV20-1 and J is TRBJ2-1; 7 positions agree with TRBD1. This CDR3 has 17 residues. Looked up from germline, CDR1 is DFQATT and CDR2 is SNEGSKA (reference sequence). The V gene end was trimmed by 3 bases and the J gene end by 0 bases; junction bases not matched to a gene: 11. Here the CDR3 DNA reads TGCAGTGCTAGCTCCGGGACAGCCTACAGCTCCTACAATGAGCAGTTCTTC. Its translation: CSASSGTAYSSYNEQFF.

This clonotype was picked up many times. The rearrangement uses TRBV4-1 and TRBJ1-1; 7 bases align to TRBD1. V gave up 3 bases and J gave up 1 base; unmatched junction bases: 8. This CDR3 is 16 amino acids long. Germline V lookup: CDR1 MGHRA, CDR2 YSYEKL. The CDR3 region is CASSQPFRGENTEAFF. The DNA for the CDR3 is TGCGCCAGCAGCCAGCCCTTCAGGGGGGAGAACACTGAAGCTTTCTTT.

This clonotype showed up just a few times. The DNA of the CDR3 is TGTGCCAGCAGCTCTAGACCGGACAGCTCAGAGACCCAGTACTTC. This encodes CASSSRPDSSETQYF. This chain uses TRBV11-2 with TRBJ2-5, with a tentative D call TRBD1 (6 bases). Trimming took off 4 bases at V and 4 bases at J, with 16 bases between the two ends. The V gene's germline CDR1 is SGHAT and CDR2 FQNNGV. CDR3 length equals 15 residues. Based on the CDR3 plus reference TRBV11-2 and TRBJ2-5, the full variable domain is EAGVAQSPRYKIIEKRQSVAFWCNPISGHATLYWYQQILGQGPKLLIQFQNNGVVDDSQLPKDRFSAERLKGVDSTLKIQPAKLEDSAVYLCASSSRPDSSETQYFGPGTRLLVL.